These 12 T cell receptor beta chains were all obtained from the same sample, sequenced in a study of T cell responses to AZD1222 COVID-19 vaccine. The data were produced by immunoSEQ multiplex PCR, yet TCRdb's version contains in-frame clones alone and is incomplete. Of fewer than 200,000 clones in the sample, 87% were seen once. Sample: peripheral blood, taken 28 days after the second AZD1222 dose. The receptors originated from an adult who received the AZD1222 COVID-19 vaccine.

This sequence joins TRBV9 and TRBJ2-5, with TRBD2 identical over 8 bases. CDR1 and CDR2 from the germline V gene are SGDLS and YYNGEE. The CDR3 consists of 14 residues. Losses at the gene ends were 3 bases for V and 5 bases for J; bases not matched to a gene: 6. The CDR3 is CASSEGLGMETQYF. Here the CDR3 DNA reads TGTGCCAGCAGCGAGGGACTAGGGATGGAGACCCAGTACTTC.

This clone has just a few counts. The chain has TRBV6-1 and TRBJ2-5; D ambiguous. The ends were cut back, 3 bases at V and 4 bases at J, with 12 bases in the middle. The CDR3 length is 14 residues. Germline V gives CDR1 MNHNS, CDR2 SASEGT. CDR3 residues: CASSELSTGETQYF. The CDR3 DNA is TGTGCCAGCAGTGAGTTAAGTACGGGAGAGACCCAGTACTTC.

The CDR3 sequence: CASSLRQQDQETQYF. DNA for the CDR3: TGCGCCAGCAGCTTGCGCCAGCAAGACCAAGAGACCCAGTACTTC. The genes are TRBV5-1 and TRBJ2-5; D not resolved. This CDR3 is built from 15 residues. Germline loops: CDR1 SGHRS, CDR2 YFSETQ. The germline V and J ends were trimmed by 1 base and 0 bases, with 10 bases remaining between them.

The count of this clone is one. The chain employs TRBV29-1 and TRBJ2-7, with 12 positions matching TRBD2. CDR3 length: 14 residues. Germline assignment: CDR1 SQVTM and CDR2 ANQGSEA. J gave up 6 bases and V 5 bases, and 8 bases lay outside the gene matches. The CDR3, as DNA: TGCAGCGTTACTCGGACTAGCGGGGTCGGCGAGCAGTACTTC. It yields the protein CSVTRTSGVGEQYF.

This chain joins TRBV25-1 and TRBJ1-2; D possibly corresponds to TRBD1 (5 bases). Germline V lookup: CDR1 MGHDK, CDR2 SYGVNS. This CDR3 is built from 14 residues. V was shortened by 4 bases and J by 5 bases, with 14 bases between the two germline ends. CDR3 sequence reads: CASSAEGIGYGYTF. Here the CDR3 DNA reads TGTGCCAGCAGTGCGGAGGGGATTGGGTATGGCTACACCTTC.

This rearrangement joins TRBV5-5 to TRBJ1-1; D is undetermined. There are 15 residues in the CDR3. The germline V and J ends were trimmed by 2 bases and 3 bases, with 14 bases remaining between them. Germline V gene sequence: CDR1 SGHKS, CDR2 YYEKEE (reference sequence). CDR3 sequence: CASSFDAGSYTEAFF. The DNA for the CDR3 is TGTGCCAGCAGCTTCGACGCGGGGTCATACACTGAAGCTTTCTTT.

This clone has more than one count but fewer than ten. The chain joins TRBV9 to TRBJ1-6; TRBD1 is a possible D gene (5 bases). Germline V gene lookup returns CDR1 SGDLS and CDR2 YYNGEE. The CDR3 runs to 15 residues. With 2 bases removed from V and 6 bases from J, the gap between germline ends came to 12 bases. CDR3 residues: CASSVQAGGNSPLHF. As DNA, the CDR3 is TGTGCCAGCAGCGTGCAGGCTGGGGGTAATTCACCCCTCCACTTT. The full variable domain, completed using reference TRBV9 and TRBJ1-6, is DSGVTQTPKHLITATGQRVTLRCSPRSGDLSVYWYQQSLDQGLQFLIQYYNGEERAKGNILERFSAQQFPDLHSELNLSSLELGDSALYFCASSVQAGGNSPLHFGNGTRLTVT.

The chain is built from TRBV7-6 and TRBJ1-5; 12 nucleotides match TRBD1. This CDR3 has 15 residues. Trimming at V came to 4 bases and at J to 6 bases, leaving 4 bases not matched to a gene. Germline V lookup: CDR1 SGHVS, CDR2 FNYEAQ. For the CDR3, the DNA is TGTGCCAGCAGCTCCGGGACAGGGGGCGGTCAGCCCCAGCATTTT. Residues: CASSSGTGGGQPQHF.

The CDR3 protein is CASSPLRLAGGPRNEQFF. DNA for the CDR3: TGTGCCAGCAGCCCATTACGACTAGCGGGGGGGCCGCGAAATGAGCAGTTCTTC. The rearrangement uses TRBV7-8 and TRBJ2-1, with 14 positions matching TRBD2. CDR1 is SGHVS and CDR2 is FQNEAQ in the germline V gene. V trimming: 5 bases; J trimming: 7 bases; junction bases outside the gene matches: 13. There are 18 residues in the CDR3.

The chain couples TRBV5-6 to TRBJ1-4; D gene unclear. V was shortened by 4 bases and J by 5 bases, with 12 bases between the two germline ends. The CDR3 spans 14 residues. The germline V gene has CDR1 SGHDT and CDR2 YYEEEE. As DNA, the CDR3 is TGTGCCAGCAGCGCCGTAGACGGGAATGAAAAACTGTTTTTT. Encoded protein: CASSAVDGNEKLFF.

The gene calls are TRBV27 and TRBJ2-7, with D maybe TRBD2 (7 bases). V lost 5 bases, J lost 4 bases, and 18 bases lay in between. The CDR3 runs to 15 residues. Germline V gene lookup returns CDR1 MNHEY and CDR2 SMNVEV (reference sequence). The CDR3 DNA is TGTGCCAGCAGTCCAGGTTGGGGGGGCCAATACGAGCAGTACTTC. Its translation is CASSPGWGGQYEQYF.

The chain has TRBV5-4 and TRBJ2-6; the D is unclear. CDR1 and CDR2 from the germline V gene are SGHNT and YYREEE (reference sequence). The ends were cut back, 6 bases at V and 2 bases at J, with 6 bases in the middle. The CDR3 has 13 amino acids. CDR3 sequence (DNA): TGTGCCAGCAAAAGGGCTGGGGCCAACGTCCTGACTTTC. Amino acids: CASKRAGANVLTF.